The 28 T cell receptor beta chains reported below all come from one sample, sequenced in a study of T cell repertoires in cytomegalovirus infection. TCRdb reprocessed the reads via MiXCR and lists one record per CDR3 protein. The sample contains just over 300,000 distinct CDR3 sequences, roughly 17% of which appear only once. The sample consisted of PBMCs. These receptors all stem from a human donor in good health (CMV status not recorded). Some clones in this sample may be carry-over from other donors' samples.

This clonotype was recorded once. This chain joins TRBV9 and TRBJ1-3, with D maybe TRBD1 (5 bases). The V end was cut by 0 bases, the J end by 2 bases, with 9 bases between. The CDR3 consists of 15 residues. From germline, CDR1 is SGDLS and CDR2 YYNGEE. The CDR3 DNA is TGTGCCAGCAGCGTAGGAAACAGGCCTGGAAACACCATATATTTT. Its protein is CASSVGNRPGNTIYF.

CDR3 protein: CASSQEYEGYEQYF. The DNA of the CDR3 is TGTGCCAGCAGCCAAGAGTATGAGGGGTACGAGCAGTACTTC. This chain connects TRBV4-2 to TRBJ2-7; D tentatively reads TRBD1 or TRBD2 (5 bases each). This CDR3 contains 14 residues. Germline CDR1 LGHNA, CDR2 YNFKEQ. V was clipped by 0 bases and J by 4 bases, with 10 bases between them.

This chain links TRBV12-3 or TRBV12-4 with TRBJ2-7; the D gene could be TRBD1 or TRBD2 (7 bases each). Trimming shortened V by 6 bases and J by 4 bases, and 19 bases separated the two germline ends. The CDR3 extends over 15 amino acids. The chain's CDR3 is CASSSGTANLYEQYF. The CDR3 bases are TGTGCCAGCAGCAGCGGGACAGCCAATCTATACGAGCAGTACTTC.

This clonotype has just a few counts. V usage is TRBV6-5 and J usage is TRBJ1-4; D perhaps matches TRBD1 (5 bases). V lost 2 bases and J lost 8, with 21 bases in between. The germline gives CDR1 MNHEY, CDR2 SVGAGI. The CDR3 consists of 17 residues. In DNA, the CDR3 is TGTGCCAGCAGTTACCACGCCTTCGGGGCTCAGAGGGAAAAACTGTTTTTT. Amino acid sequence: CASSYHAFGAQREKLFF.

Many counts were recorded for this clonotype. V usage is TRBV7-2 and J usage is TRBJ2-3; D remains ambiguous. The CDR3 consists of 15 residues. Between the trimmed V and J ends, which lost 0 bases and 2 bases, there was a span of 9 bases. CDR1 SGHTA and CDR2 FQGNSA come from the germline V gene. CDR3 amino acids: CASSLANYYTDTQYF. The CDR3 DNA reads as TGTGCCAGCAGCTTAGCTAACTATTACACAGATACGCAGTATTTT.

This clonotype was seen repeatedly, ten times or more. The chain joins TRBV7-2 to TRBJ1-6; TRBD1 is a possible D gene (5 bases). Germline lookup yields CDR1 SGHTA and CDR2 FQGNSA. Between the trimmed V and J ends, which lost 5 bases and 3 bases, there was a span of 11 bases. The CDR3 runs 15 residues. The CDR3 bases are TGTGCCAGCAGCCCTGCGGGGCTCTATAATTCACCCCTCCACTTT. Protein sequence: CASSPAGLYNSPLHF.

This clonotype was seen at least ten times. CDR3 nucleotide sequence: TGCGCCAGCAGCCAAGAACACAGCTCTGGAAACACCATATATTTT. Its translation is CASSQEHSSGNTIYF. The chain has TRBV4-3 and TRBJ1-3; D call uncertain. Per germline, CDR1 LGHNA and CDR2 YSLEER. This CDR3 region has 15 residues. Trimming pared 0 bases from V and 0 bases from J, leaving 6 bases between.

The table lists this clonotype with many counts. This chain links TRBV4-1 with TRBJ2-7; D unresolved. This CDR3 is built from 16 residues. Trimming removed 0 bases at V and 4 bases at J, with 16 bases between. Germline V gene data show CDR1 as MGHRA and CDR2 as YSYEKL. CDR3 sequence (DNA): TGCGCCAGCAGCCAAGACCCCGGGTTTATGTCGTACGAGCAGTACTTC. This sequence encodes CASSQDPGFMSYEQYF.

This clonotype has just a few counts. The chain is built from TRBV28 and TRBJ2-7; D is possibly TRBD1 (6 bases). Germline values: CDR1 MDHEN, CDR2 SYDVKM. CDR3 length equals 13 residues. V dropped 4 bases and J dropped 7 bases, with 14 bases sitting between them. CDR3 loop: CASSSPNRAEQYF. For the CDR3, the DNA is TGTGCCAGCAGTTCCCCCAACAGGGCGGAGCAGTACTTC.

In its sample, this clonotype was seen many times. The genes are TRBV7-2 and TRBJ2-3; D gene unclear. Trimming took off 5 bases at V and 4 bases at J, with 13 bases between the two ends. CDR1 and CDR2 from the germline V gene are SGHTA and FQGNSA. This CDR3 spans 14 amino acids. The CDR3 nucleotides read TGTGCCAGCAGCGTCTGGTCCGCTGCAGATACGCAGTATTTT. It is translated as CASSVWSAADTQYF.

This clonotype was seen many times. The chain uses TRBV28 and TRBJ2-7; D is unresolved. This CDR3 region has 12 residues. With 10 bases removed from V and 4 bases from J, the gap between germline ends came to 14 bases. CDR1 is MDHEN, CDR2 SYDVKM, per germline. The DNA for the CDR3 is TGTGCCACCACAAACGGGCCGTACGAGCAGTACTTC. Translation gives CATTNGPYEQYF.

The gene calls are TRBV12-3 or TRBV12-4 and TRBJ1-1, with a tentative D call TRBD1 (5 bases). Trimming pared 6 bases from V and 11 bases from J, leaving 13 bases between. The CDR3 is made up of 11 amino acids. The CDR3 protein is CASSRGTAAFF. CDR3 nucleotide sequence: TGTGCCAGCAGCCGGGGGACGGCGGCTTTCTTT.

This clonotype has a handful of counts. The DNA of the CDR3 is TGTGCCAGCAGCACAACGTCGACAGGGTTGATCTCCTACGAGCAGTACTTC. The encoded protein is CASSTTSTGLISYEQYF. The chain couples TRBV5-5 to TRBJ2-7, with 7 nucleotides matching TRBD1. Germline lookup yields CDR1 SGHKS and CDR2 YYEKEE (reference sequence). CDR3 length: 17 residues. J gave up 0 bases and V 4 bases, and 13 bases lay outside the gene matches.

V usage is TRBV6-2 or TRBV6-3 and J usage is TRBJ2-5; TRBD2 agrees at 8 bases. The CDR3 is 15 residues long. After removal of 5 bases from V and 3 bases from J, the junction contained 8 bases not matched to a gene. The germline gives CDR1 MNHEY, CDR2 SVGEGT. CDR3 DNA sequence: TGTGCCAGCAGTCACCGCCGGGGGGGCGAAGAGACCCAGTACTTC. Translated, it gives CASSHRRGGEETQYF.

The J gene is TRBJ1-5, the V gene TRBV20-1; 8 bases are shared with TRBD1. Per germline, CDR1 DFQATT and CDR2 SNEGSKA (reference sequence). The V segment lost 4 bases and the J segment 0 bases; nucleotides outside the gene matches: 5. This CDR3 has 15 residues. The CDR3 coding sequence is TGCAGTGCTACAGGACAGGGCATTAGCAATCAGCCCCAGCATTTT. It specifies CSATGQGISNQPQHF.

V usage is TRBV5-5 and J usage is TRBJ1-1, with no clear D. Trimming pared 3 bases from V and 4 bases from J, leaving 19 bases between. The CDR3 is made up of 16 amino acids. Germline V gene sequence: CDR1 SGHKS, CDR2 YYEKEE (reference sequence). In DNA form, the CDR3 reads TGTGCCAGCAGCTCGGTAAGAGCCAGGAAGGGCACTGAAGCTTTCTTT. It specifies CASSSVRARKGTEAFF.

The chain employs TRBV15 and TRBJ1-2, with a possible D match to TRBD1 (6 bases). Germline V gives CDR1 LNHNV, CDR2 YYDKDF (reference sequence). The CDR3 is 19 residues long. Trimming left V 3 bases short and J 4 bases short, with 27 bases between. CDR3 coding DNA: TGTGCCACCAGCAGTCGCCCCGCGTCAAATACAGGGCCACTCTATGGCTACACCTTC. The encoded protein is CATSSRPASNTGPLYGYTF.

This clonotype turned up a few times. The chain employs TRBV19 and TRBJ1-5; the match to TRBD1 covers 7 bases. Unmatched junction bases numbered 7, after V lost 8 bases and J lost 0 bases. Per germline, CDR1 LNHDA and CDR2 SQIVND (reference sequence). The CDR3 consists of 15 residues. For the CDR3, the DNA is TGTGCCAGTCAACCGACAGGGTATAGCAATCAGCCCCAGCATTTT. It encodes CASQPTGYSNQPQHF.

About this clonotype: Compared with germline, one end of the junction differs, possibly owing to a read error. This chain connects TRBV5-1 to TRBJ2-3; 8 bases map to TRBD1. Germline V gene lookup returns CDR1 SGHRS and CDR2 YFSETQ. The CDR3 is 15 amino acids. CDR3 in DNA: TGCGCCAGCAGGAAACCCGGGACAGGCCCAGACACGCAGTATTTT. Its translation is CASRKPGTGPDTQYF.

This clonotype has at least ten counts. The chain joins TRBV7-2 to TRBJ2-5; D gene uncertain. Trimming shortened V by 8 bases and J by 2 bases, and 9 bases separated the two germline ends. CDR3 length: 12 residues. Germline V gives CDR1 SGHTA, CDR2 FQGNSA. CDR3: CASGWKQETQYF. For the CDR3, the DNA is TGTGCCAGCGGGTGGAAACAAGAGACCCAGTACTTC.

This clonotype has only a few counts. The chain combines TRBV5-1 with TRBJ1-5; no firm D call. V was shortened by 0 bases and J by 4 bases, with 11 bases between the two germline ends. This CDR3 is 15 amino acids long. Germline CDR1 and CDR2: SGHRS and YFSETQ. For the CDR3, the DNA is TGCGCCAGCAGCTTGGACGGAGCTGGGAATCAGCCCCAGCATTTT. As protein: CASSLDGAGNQPQHF.

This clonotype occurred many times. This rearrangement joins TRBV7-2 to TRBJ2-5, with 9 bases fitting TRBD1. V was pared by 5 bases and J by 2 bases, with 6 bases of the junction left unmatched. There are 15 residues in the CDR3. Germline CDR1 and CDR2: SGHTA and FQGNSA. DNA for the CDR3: TGTGCCAGCAGCAGGGACAGGGTGAGACAAGAGACCCAGTACTTC. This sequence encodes CASSRDRVRQETQYF.

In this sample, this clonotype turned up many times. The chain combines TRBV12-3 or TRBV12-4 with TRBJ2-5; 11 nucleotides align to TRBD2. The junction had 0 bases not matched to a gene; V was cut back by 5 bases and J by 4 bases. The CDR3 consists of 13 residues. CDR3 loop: CASSTSGGETQYF. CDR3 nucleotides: TGTGCCAGCAGTACTAGCGGGGGAGAGACCCAGTACTTC.

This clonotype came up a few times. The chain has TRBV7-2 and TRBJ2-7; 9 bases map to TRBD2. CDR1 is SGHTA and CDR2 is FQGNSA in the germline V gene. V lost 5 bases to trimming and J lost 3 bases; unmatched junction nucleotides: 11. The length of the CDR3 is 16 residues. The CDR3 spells CASSIPFSGGLYEQYF. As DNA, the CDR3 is TGTGCCAGCAGCATACCATTTAGCGGGGGCCTCTACGAGCAGTACTTC.

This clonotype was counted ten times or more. CDR3 in DNA: TGTGCTAGTGGTTTGGAGGACGAGAGAGAGCAGTTCTTC. Protein sequence: CASGLEDEREQFF. The rearrangement joins TRBV12-5 to TRBJ2-1; the D is unclear. V lost 1 base, J lost 10 bases, and 11 bases lay in between. Germline V CDR1 and CDR2: LGHNT, FRNRAP. This CDR3 has 13 residues. Filled out from reference TRBV12-5 and TRBJ2-1, the complete variable domain reads DARVTQTPRHKVTEMGQEVTMRCQPILGHNTVFWYRQTMMQGLELLAYFRNRAPLDDSGMPKDRFSAEMPDATLATLKIQPSEPRDSAVYFCASGLEDEREQFFGPGTRLTVL.

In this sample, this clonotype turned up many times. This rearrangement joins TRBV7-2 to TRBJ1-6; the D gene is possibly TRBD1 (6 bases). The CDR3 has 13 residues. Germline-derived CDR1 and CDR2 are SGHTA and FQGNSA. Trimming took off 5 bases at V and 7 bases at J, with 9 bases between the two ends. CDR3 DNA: TGTGCCAGCAGCCTAGGGGGGAATTCACCCCTCCACTTT. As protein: CASSLGGNSPLHF. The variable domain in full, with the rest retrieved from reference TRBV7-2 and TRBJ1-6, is GAGVSQSPSNKVTEKGKDVELRCDPISGHTALYWYRQSLGQGLEFLIYFQGNSAPDKSGLPSDRFSAERTGGSVSTLTIQRTQQEDSAVYLCASSLGGNSPLHFGNGTRLTVT.

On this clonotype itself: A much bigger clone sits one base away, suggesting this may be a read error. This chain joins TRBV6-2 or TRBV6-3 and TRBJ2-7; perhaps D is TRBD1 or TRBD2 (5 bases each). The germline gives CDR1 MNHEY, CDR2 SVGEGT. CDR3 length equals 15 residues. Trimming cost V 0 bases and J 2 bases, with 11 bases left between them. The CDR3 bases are TGTGCCAGCAGTTACTCGGACAAGGGAGCCTACGAGCAGTACTTC. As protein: CASSYSDKGAYEQYF.

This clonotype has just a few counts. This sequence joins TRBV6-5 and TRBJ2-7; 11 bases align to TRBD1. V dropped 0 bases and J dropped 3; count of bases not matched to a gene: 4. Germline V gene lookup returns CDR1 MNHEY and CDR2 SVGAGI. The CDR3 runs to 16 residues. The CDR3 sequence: CASSYSLGTGGYEQYF. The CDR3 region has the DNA TGTGCCAGCAGTTACTCCTTAGGGACAGGGGGCTACGAGCAGTACTTC.